Below are 5 T cell receptor beta chains sequenced from a single sample in a study of graft-versus-host responses after intestinal transplantation. The data were produced by immunoSEQ multiplex PCR, yet TCRdb's version contains in-frame clones alone and is incomplete. The table shows about 71,000 clones, with around 90% occurring only once. No antigen has been assigned to these receptors. The sample in question was unstimulated CD8+ T cells sorted from spleen or lymph node cells, obtained before intestinal transplant. These receptor sequences come from a human donor who received an intestinal transplant.

The chain carries TRBV7-9 and TRBJ1-2, with D perhaps matching TRBD1 (5 bases). Germline assignment: CDR1 SEHNR and CDR2 FQNEAQ (reference sequence). This CDR3 comprises 11 residues. Trimming pared 11 bases from V and 4 bases from J, leaving 11 bases between. In DNA form, the CDR3 reads TGTGCCGGGGGGAAGGGCTATGGCTACACCTTC. Amino acid sequence: CAGGKGYGYTF.

The rearrangement uses TRBV7-3 and TRBJ2-1; the match to TRBD2 covers 9 bases. The ends lost 5 bases at V and 2 bases at J; junction bases unmatched: 1. This CDR3 has 14 residues. CDR1 is SGHTA and CDR2 is FQGTGA in the germline V gene. The CDR3 coding sequence is TGTGCCAGCAGCCGCGGGGGGGCCTACAATGAGCAGTTCTTC. Protein: CASSRGGAYNEQFF.

This rearrangement joins TRBV9 to TRBJ1-3; 8 nucleotides line up with TRBD1. The junction had 10 bases not matched to a gene; V was cut back by 4 bases and J by 4 bases. CDR1 and CDR2 from the germline V gene are SGDLS and YYNGEE. The CDR3 contains 16 residues. The CDR3: CASSTATGTGGNTIYF. DNA for the CDR3: TGTGCCAGCAGCACCGCCACCGGGACAGGAGGAAACACCATATATTTT. Combining the CDR3 with reference TRBV9 and TRBJ1-3 gives the whole variable domain DSGVTQTPKHLITATGQRVTLRCSPRSGDLSVYWYQQSLDQGLQFLIQYYNGEERAKGNILERFSAQQFPDLHSELNLSSLELGDSALYFCASSTATGTGGNTIYFGEGSWLTVV.

This sequence joins TRBV9 and TRBJ2-5; 9 bases match TRBD2. Germline assignment: CDR1 SGDLS and CDR2 YYNGEE. The CDR3 spans 14 residues. Losses at the gene ends were 3 bases for V and 7 bases for J; bases not matched to a gene: 7. This chain's CDR3 is CASSGGGASGTQYF. The CDR3 DNA reads TGTGCCAGCAGCGGCGGGGGGGCCAGCGGGACCCAGTACTTC.

The rearrangement uses TRBV2 and TRBJ2-7; a weak D match, TRBD2 (5 bases). V was clipped by 8 bases and J by 7 bases, with 15 bases between them. Looked up from germline, CDR1 is SNHLY and CDR2 is FYNNEI. The CDR3 covers 12 residues. As DNA, the CDR3 is TGTGCCAGCCTCGGGTCGGGGTATGAGCAGTACTTC. Encoded protein: CASLGSGYEQYF.